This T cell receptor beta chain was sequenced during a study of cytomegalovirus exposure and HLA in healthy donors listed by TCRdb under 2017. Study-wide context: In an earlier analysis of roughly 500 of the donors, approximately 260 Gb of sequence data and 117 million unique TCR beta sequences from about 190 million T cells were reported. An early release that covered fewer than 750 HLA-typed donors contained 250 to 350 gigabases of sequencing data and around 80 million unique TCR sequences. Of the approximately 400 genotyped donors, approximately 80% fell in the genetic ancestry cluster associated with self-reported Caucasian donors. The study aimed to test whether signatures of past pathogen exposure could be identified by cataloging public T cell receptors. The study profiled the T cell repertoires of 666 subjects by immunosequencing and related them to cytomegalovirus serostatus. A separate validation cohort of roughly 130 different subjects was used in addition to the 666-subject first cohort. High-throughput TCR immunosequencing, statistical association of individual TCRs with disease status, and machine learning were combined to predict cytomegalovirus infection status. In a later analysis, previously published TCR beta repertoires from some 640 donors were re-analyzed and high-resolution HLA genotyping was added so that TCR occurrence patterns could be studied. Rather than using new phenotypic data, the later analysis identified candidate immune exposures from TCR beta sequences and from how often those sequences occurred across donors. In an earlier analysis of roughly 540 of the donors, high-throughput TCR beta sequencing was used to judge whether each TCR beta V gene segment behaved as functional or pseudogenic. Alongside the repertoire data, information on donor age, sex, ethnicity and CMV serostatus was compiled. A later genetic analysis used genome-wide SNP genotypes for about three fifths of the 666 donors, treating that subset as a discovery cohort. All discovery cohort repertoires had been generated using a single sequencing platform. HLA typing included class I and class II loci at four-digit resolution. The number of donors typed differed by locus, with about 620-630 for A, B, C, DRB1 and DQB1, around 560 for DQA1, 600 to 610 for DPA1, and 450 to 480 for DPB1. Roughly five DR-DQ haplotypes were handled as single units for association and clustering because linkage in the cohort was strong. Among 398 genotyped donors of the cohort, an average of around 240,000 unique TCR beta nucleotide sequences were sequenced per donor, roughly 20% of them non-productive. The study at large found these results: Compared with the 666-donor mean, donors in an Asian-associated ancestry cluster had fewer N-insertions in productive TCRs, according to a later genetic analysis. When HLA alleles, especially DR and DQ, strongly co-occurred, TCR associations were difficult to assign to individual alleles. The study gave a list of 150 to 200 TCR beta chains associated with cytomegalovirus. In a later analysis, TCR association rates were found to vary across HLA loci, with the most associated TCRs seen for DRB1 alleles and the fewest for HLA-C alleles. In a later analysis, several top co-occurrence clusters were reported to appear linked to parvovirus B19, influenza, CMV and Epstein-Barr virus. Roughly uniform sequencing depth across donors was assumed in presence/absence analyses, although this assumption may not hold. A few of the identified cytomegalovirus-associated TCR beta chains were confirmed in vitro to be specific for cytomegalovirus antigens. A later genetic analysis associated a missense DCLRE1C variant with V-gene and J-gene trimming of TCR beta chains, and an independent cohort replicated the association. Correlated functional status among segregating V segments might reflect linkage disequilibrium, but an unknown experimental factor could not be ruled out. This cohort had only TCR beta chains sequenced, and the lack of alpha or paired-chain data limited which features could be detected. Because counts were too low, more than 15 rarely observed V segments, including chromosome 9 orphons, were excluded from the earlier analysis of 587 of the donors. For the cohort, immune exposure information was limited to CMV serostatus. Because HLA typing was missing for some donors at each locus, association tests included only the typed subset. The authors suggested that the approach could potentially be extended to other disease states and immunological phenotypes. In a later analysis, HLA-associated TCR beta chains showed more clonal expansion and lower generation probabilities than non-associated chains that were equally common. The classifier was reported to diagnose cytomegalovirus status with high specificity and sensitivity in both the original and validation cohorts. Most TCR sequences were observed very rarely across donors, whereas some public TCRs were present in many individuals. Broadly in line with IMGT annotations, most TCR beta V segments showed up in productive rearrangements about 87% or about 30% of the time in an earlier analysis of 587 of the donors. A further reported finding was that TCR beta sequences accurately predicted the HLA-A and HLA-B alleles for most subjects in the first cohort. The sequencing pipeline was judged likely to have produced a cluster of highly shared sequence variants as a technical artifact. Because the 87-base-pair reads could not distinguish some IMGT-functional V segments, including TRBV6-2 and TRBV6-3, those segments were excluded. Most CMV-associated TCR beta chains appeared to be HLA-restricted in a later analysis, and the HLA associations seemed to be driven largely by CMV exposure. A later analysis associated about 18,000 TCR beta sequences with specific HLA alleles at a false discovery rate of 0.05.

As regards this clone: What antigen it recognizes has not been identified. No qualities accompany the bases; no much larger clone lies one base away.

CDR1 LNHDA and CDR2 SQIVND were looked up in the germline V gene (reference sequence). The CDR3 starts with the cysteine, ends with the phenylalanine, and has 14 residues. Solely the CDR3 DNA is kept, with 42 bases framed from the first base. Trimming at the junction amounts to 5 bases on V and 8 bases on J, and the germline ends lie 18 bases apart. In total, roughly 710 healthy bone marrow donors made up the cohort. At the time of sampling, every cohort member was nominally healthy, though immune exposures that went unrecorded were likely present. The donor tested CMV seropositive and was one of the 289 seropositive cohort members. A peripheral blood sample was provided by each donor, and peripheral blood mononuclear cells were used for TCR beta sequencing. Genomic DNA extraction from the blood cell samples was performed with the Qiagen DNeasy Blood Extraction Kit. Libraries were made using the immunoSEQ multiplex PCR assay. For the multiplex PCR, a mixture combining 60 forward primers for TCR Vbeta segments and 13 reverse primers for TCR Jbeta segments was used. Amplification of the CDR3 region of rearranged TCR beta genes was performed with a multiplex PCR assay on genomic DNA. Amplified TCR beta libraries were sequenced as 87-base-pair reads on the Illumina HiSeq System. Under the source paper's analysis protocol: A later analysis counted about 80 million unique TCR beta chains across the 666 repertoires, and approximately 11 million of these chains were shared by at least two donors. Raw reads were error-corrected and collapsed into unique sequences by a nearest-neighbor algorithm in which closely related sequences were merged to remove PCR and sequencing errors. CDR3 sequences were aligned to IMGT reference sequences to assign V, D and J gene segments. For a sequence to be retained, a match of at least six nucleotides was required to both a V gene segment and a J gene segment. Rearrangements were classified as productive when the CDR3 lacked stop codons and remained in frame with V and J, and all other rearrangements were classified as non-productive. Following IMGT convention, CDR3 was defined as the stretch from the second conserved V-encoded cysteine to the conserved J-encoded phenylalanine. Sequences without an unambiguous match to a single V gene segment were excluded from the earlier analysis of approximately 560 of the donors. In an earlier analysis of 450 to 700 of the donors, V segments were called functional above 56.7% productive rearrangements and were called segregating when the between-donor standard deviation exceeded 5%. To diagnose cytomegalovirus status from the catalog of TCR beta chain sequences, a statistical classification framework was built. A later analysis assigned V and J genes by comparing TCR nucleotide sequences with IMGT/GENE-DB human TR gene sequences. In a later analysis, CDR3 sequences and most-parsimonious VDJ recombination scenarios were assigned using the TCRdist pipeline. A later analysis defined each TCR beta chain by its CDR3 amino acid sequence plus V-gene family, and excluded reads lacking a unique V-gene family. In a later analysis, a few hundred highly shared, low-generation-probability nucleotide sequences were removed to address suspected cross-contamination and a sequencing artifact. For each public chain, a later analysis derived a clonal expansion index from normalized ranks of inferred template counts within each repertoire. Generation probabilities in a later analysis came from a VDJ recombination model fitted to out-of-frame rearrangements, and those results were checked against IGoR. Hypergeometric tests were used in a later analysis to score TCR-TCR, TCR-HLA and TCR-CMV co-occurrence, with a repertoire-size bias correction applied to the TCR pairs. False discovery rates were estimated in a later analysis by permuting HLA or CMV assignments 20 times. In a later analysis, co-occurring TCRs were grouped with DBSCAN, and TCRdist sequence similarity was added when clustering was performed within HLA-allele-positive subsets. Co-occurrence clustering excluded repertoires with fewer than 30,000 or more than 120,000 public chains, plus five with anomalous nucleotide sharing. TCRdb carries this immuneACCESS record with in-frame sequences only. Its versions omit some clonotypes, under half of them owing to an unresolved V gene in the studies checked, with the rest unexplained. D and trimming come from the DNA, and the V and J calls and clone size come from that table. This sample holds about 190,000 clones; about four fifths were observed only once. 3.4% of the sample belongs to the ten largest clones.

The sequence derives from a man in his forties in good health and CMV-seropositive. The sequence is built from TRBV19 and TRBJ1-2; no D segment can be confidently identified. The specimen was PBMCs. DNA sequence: TGTGCCAGTAGTGGGCAGGCGCTCCTATGGGGCTACACCTTC. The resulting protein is CASSGQALLWGYTF.